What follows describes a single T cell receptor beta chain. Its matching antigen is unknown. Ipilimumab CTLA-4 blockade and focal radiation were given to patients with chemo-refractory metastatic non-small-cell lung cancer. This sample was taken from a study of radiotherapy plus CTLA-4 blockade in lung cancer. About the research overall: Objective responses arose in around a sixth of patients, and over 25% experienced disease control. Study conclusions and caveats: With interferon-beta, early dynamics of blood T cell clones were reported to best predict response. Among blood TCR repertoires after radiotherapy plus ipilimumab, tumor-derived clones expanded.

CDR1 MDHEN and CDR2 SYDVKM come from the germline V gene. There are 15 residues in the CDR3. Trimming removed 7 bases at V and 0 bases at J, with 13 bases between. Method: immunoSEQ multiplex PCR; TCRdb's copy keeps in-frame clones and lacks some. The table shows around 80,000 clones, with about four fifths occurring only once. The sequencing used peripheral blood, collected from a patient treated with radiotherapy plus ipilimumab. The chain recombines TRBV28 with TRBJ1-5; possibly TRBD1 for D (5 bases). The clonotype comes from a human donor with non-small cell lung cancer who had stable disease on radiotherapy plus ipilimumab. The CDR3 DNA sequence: TGTGCCAGCAACCCGTGGACACCTAGCAATCAGCCCCAGCATTTT. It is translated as CASNPWTPSNQPQHF.